This TCR beta chain was captured in a study of cytomegalovirus exposure and HLA in healthy donors. Use of 60 Vbeta and 13 Jbeta primers characterized the PCR. The protocol was immunoSEQ multiplex PCR, while the TCRdb copy is restricted to in-frame clones and leaves out a portion. The repertoire holds over 100,000 clones, with 63% as singletons. Points from the study as a whole: Several top significant clusters appeared, in a later analysis, to be linked to common viral pathogens. Reports credit the classifier with highly specific, highly sensitive diagnosis of cytomegalovirus status.

About this clone: No antigen is known for it.

CDR1 and CDR2 (germline): SEHNR, FQNEAQ (reference sequence). V was pared by 2 bases and J by 6 bases, with 3 bases of the junction left unmatched. The CDR3 extends over 13 amino acids. The sample was PBMCs. This rearrangement joins TRBV7-9 to TRBJ1-2; 7 positions agree with TRBD1. The TCR was taken from a middle-aged man in good health and CMV-seropositive. CDR3 coding DNA: TGTGCCAGCAGCTTATCCCAGGGGGATGGCTACACCTTC. It translates to CASSLSQGDGYTF.